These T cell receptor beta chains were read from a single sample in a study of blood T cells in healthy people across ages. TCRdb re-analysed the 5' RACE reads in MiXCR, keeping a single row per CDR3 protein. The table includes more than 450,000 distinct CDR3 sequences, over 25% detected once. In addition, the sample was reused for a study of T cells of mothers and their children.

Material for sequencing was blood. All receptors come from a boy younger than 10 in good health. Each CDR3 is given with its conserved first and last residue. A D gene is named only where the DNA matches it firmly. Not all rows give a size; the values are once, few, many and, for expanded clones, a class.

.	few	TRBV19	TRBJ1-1	TGTGCCAGTAGTATACGTGGGGGTGGTGAAGCTTTCTTT	CASSIRGGGEAFF
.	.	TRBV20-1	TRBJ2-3	TGCAGTGCTAGAGGAGGTAGCGCGGGAGATACGCAGTATTTT	CSARGGSAGDTQYF
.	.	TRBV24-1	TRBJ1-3	TGTGCCACCAGTGACCGCGTACGGGGGCGCTCTGGAAACACCATATATTTT	CATSDRVRGRSGNTIYF
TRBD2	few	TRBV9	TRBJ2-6	TGTGCCGGCACCTCGGGGGGAATCTCTGGGGCCAACGTCCTGACTTTC	CAGTSGGISGANVLTF
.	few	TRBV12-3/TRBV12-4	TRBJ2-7	TGTGCCAGCAGTTTTGCGGGAATCTTCTACGAGCAGTACTTC	CASSFAGIFYEQYF
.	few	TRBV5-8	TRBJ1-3	TGTGCCAGCAGCCGAGGTTCGTGGTCAGGCGGTGACACCATATATTTT	CASSRGSWSGGDTIYF
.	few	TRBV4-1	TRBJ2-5	TGCGCCAGCAGCCTCCGATCGGAGGGGGCTCCTCAAGAGACCCAGTACTTC	CASSLRSEGAPQETQYF
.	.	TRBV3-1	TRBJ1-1	TGTGCCAGCAGCCAAGATCTTACGGGATTGAGCACTGAACCTTTCTTT	CASSQDLTGLSTEPFF
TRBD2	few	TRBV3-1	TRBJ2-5	TGTGCCAGCAAGCCAGGTACTAGCGGGGAGACCCAGTACTTC	CASKPGTSGETQYF
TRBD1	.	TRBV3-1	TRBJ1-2	TGTGCCAGCAGCCATGAGGGGGCGCAAAGCTATGGCTACACCTTC	CASSHEGAQSYGYTF
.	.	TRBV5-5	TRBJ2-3	TGTGCCAGCGTCGATACTCGGGATACGCAGTATTTT	CASVDTRDTQYF
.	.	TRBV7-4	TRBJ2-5	TGTGCCAGCAGCTTAGTATGCTCGCGGGAGACCCAGTACTTC	CASSLVCSRETQYF
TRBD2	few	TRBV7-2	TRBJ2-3	TGTGCCAGCAGCTCGTGGCGGGGGGGCGTTAAGGGTGCAGATACGCAGTATTTT	CASSSWRGGVKGADTQYF
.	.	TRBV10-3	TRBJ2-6	TGTGCCATCAGTCGAGAGTCTGGGGCCAACGTCCTGACTTTC	CAISRESGANVLTF
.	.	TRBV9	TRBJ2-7	TGTGCCAGCAGCGTAGAGCAGGGGAGCTCCTACGAGCAGTACTTC	CASSVEQGSSYEQYF
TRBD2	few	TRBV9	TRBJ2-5	TGTGCCAGCAGCGTAGATCTCCGGGGGGTGGGAGAGACCCAGTACTTC	CASSVDLRGVGETQYF
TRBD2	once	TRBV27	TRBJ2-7	TGTGCCAGCAGTTTATCCGGGGGGATAGTCTACGAGCAGTACTTC	CASSLSGGIVYEQYF
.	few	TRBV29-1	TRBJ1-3	TGCAGCGTTGAGTCCCACTCTGGAAACACCATATATTTT	CSVESHSGNTIYF
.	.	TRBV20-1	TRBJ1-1	TGCAGTGCTCCGCGTATACAGGGACCTGAAGCTTTCTTT	CSAPRIQGPEAFF
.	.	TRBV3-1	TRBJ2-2	TGTGCCAGCAGCCAAGATCCGAGGGGAAGGCTGTTTTTT	CASSQDPRGRLFF
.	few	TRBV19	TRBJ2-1	TGTGCCAGTAGTATTGGAGGTTCCGAGCAGTTCTTC	CASSIGGSEQFF
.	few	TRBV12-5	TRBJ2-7	TGTGCTAGTGAGAGCTACGAGCAGTACTTC	CASESYEQYF
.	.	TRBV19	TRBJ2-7	TGTGCCAGTAGTATGGGGAACGAGCAGTACTTC	CASSMGNEQYF
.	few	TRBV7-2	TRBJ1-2	TGTGCCAGCAGTCCAAGGGCCAGCTGGGGCTATGGCTACACCTTC	CASSPRASWGYGYTF
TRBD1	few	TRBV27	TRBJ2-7	TGTGCCAGCAGTCCGGGACAGCGCTACGAGCAGTACTTC	CASSPGQRYEQYF
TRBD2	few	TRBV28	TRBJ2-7	TGTGCCAGCAGTTTATGGCGGGGGGAGGACGAGCAGTACTTC	CASSLWRGEDEQYF
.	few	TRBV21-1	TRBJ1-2	TGTGCCAGCAGCATCCAATGGGGGACCGGGGATGGCTACACCTTC	CASSIQWGTGDGYTF
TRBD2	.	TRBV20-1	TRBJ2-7	TGCAGTGCTAGGCCAGCGGGAATCGGGGGCGAGCAGTACTTC	CSARPAGIGGEQYF
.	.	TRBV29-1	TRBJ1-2	TGCAGCGTGGCGCCAGGGAGGAACTATGGCTACACCTTC	CSVAPGRNYGYTF
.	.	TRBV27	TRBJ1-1	TGTGCCAGCAGTTTAGGTCCACGGCCGCTCACAGGACCGGAAACGAACACCGAAGCTTTCTTT	CASSLGPRPLTGPETNTEAFF
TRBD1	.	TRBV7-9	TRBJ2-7	TGTGCCAGCAGCTTAGGAAAGGGACAGGGGGCCTACGAGCAGTACTTC	CASSLGKGQGAYEQYF
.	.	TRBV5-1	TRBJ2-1	TGCGCCAGCAGAGGATGGTCCGCCTACAATGAGCAGTTCTTC	CASRGWSAYNEQFF
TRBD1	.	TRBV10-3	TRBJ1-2	TGTGCCATCAGTTTGGGACAGGGAGACTATGGCTACACCTTC	CAISLGQGDYGYTF
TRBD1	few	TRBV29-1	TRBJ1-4	TGCAGCACCCGGGACAGGGGTGAAAAACTGTTTTTT	CSTRDRGEKLFF